A single sample is the source of the 29 T cell receptor beta chains below, sequenced in a study of blood T cells in healthy people across ages. Next came a second PCR, run for about 6 to 12 cycles, which used a sample-barcoded 5' primer along with a J-beta primer mix. TCRdb passed the 5' RACE reads through MiXCR, listing each CDR3 protein once. The sample records around 900,000 distinct CDR3 sequences, about 30% being singletons. Sequencing was done on a sample of blood. The source of these receptors is a woman of 80 years or more in good health.

This clonotype was counted many times. The genes are TRBV12-3 or TRBV12-4 and TRBJ2-3; D might be TRBD1 (5 bases). V lost 6 bases to trimming and J lost 0 bases, with 10 bases between them. The CDR3 loop spans 14 amino acids. The CDR3 reads CASSDRFSTDTQYF. The DNA for the CDR3 is TGTGCCAGCAGCGACAGATTTAGCACAGATACGCAGTATTTT.

This clonotype was detected ten times or more. V gene TRBV20-1 combines with J gene TRBJ2-5; 7 bases match TRBD2. The trim removed 4 bases at V and 2 bases at J, leaving 4 bases unmatched. In germline, CDR1 is DFQATT, CDR2 SNEGSKA (reference sequence). The CDR3 spans 13 residues. Here the CDR3 DNA reads TGCAGTGCTACGGGGCGGGGGCAAGAGACCCAGTACTTC. Its protein product is CSATGRGQETQYF.

The chain joins TRBV6-6 to TRBJ2-3; 8 bases agree with TRBD2. Unmatched junction bases numbered 7, after V lost 7 bases and J lost 1 base. In germline, CDR1 is MNHNY, CDR2 SVGAGI (reference sequence). The CDR3 consists of 15 residues. CDR3 region: CASTGGVWGTDTQYF. As DNA, the CDR3 is TGTGCCAGCACGGGAGGGGTTTGGGGCACAGATACGCAGTATTTT.

In this sample, this clonotype turned up a few times. The chain uses TRBV6-2 or TRBV6-3 and TRBJ2-3; tentatively, D is TRBD2 (7 bases). CDR1 is MNHEY, CDR2 SVGEGT, per germline. CDR3 length: 17 amino acids. Trimming shortened V by 0 bases and J by 6 bases, and 19 bases separated the two germline ends. CDR3 region: CASSYSRGAGASDTQYF. The CDR3 DNA reads TGTGCCAGCAGTTACTCCAGAGGGGCGGGGGCCTCGGATACGCAGTATTTT.

CDR3 DNA: TGTGCCAGCAGCTTCTCCGGGACAGGGAACACCGGGGAGCTGTTTTTT. It specifies CASSFSGTGNTGELFF. V gene TRBV7-2 combines with J gene TRBJ2-2; 8 nucleotides agree with TRBD1. Per the germline V gene, CDR1 is SGHTA and CDR2 is FQGNSA. V shed 3 bases, J shed 1 base, and the junction held 4 bases outside the gene matches. The CDR3 covers 16 residues.

A word on this clonotype: A much larger clone differs by one base, so this may be a read error. The chain couples TRBV5-1 to TRBJ2-2; D possibly corresponds to TRBD2 (5 bases). The CDR3 runs 14 residues. Germline CDR1 is SGHRS and CDR2 is YFSETQ. This chain's CDR3 is CASSLEVNTGELCF. The CDR3 bases are TGCGCCAGCAGCTTGGAGGTGAACACCGGGGAGCTGTGTTTT.

This clonotype showed up many times. This rearrangement joins TRBV9 to TRBJ2-4; D is unclear. V dropped 0 bases and J dropped 0 bases, with 10 bases sitting between them. Germline lookup yields CDR1 SGDLS and CDR2 YYNGEE. This CDR3 has 16 amino acids. The CDR3 is CASSVDSTLAKNIQYF. The CDR3 DNA is TGTGCCAGCAGCGTAGACTCGACTTTAGCCAAAAACATTCAGTACTTC.

This clonotype was recorded many times. The chain couples TRBV6-5 to TRBJ2-1; TRBD1 matches 9 bases. V gave up 5 bases and J gave up 6 bases; unmatched junction bases: 14. Germline V lookup: CDR1 MNHEY, CDR2 SVGAGI. This CDR3 is built from 17 residues. The CDR3 sequence is CASSTIHRDRDFNEQFF. The CDR3 bases are TGTGCCAGCAGTACTATCCACCGGGACAGGGATTTCAATGAGCAGTTCTTC.

This clonotype was picked up a small number of times. CDR3 sequence: CANRGISGAGANVLTF. The DNA of the CDR3 is TGTGCCAACAGGGGAATTTCGGGTGCTGGGGCCAACGTCCTGACTTTC. This sequence joins TRBV7-9 and TRBJ2-6; 7 bases fit TRBD1. The CDR3 totals 16 residues. In germline, CDR1 is SEHNR, CDR2 FQNEAQ (reference sequence). V lost 10 bases to trimming and J lost 2 bases; unmatched junction nucleotides: 11. Using reference TRBV7-9 and TRBJ2-6 for the parts outside the CDR3, the full variable domain is DTGVSQNPRHKITKRGQNVTFRCDPISEHNRLYWYRQTLGQGPEFLTYFQNEAQLEKSRLLSDRFSAERPKGSFSTLEIQRTEQGDSAMYLCANRGISGAGANVLTFGAGSRLTVL.

The table lists this clonotype with many counts. This chain connects TRBV7-2 to TRBJ2-3; 7 nucleotides align to TRBD1. With V trimmed by 3 bases and J by 2 bases, 11 bases remained unmatched. This CDR3 is built from 17 residues. CDR1 is SGHTA, CDR2 FQGNSA, per germline. The CDR3 coding sequence is TGTGCCAGCAGCTTCGACAGGGCTCAACCCGTCACAGATACGCAGTATTTT. This sequence encodes CASSFDRAQPVTDTQYF.

Comment on this clonotype: Given a much more abundant clone one base away, this may be a read error. V and J are TRBV11-2 and TRBJ2-7; D might be TRBD1 (5 bases). Germline V gene lookup returns CDR1 SGHAT and CDR2 FQNNGV. The V end was cut by 5 bases, the J end by 2 bases, with 19 bases between. CDR3 length: 16 amino acids. In nucleotides, the CDR3 is TGTGCCAGCAGCCGTCTTAAGGGGATAGGGCCCTACGAGCAGTACTTC. Protein: CASSRLKGIGPYEQYF.

This clonotype was detected ten times or more. The chain joins TRBV9 to TRBJ1-2; 9 nucleotides agree with TRBD1. J was trimmed by 5 bases and V by 4 bases; bases with no gene match: 6. Per germline, CDR1 SGDLS and CDR2 YYNGEE. The length of the CDR3 is 14 residues. The CDR3 coding sequence is TGTGCCAGCAGCATGGGACAGGGAACGTATGGCTACACCTTC. As protein: CASSMGQGTYGYTF.

This clonotype was detected many times. V is TRBV6-5 and J is TRBJ2-5; 9 bases are a match to TRBD1. J gave up 3 bases and V 6 bases, and 8 bases lay outside the gene matches. The germline V gene encodes CDR1 MNHEY and CDR2 SVGAGI. The CDR3 covers 15 residues. The CDR3 loop is CASSTPWTGEETQYF. CDR3 bases: TGTGCCAGCAGCACACCGTGGACAGGGGAAGAGACCCAGTACTTC.

This clonotype was found many times. The V call is TRBV28, the J call TRBJ2-6; D is possibly TRBD1 or TRBD2 (6 bases each). V was cut by 6 bases and J by 4 bases, with 22 bases left in between. The CDR3 consists of 18 residues. CDR1 MDHEN and CDR2 SYDVKM come from the germline V gene. The CDR3 loop reads CASRRNRPGANGANVLTF. The DNA of the CDR3 is TGTGCCAGCAGACGAAATCGCCCGGGGGCAAACGGGGCCAACGTCCTGACTTTC.

Comments on this clonotype: One end of the junction is discordant with germline, which a read error may explain. The V call is TRBV7-2, the J call TRBJ2-3; D is unresolved. CDR3 length: 14 residues. Germline assignment: CDR1 SGHTA and CDR2 FQGNSA. The CDR3 sequence: CPSRPGIGTDTQYF. As DNA, the CDR3 is TGTCCCAGCAGGCCCGGTATTGGCACAGATACGCAGTATTTT.

The table lists this clonotype with many counts. J is TRBJ2-5 and V is TRBV4-2; weak D call: TRBD2 (7 bases). The CDR3 is 15 residues long. V was clipped by 3 bases and J by 4 bases, with 15 bases between them. CDR1 is LGHNA, CDR2 YNFKEQ, per germline. The CDR3 DNA is TGTGCCAGCAGCCAGGCCGCGGGGGCCGGAGAGACCCAGTACTTC. Its protein product is CASSQAAGAGETQYF.

This clonotype was recorded a few times. The chain combines TRBV11-2 with TRBJ1-2; 7 bases line up with TRBD1. The CDR3 totals 16 residues. Per the germline V gene, CDR1 is SGHAT and CDR2 is FQNNGV. V shed 0 bases, J shed 5 bases, and the junction held 9 bases outside the gene matches. The CDR3 loop is CASSLEVLGQPYGYTF. CDR3 in DNA: TGTGCCAGCAGCTTAGAGGTTTTGGGACAGCCATATGGCTACACCTTC.

This chain uses TRBV28 with TRBJ1-2; 9 nucleotides align to TRBD1. Per the germline V gene, CDR1 is MDHEN and CDR2 is SYDVKM. The V segment lost 4 bases and the J segment 8 bases; nucleotides outside the gene matches: 5. The CDR3 extends over 13 amino acids. The CDR3 protein is CASSWGQGRGYTF. CDR3 DNA: TGTGCCAGCAGTTGGGGACAGGGCCGAGGCTACACCTTC.

A note on this clonotype: A read error may be the cause here, since a much bigger clone is one base away. The chain couples TRBV20-1 to TRBJ2-1; 11 bases are shared with TRBD2. The J call may be mistaken, given a closer DNA end match to TRBJ2-7. The CDR3 is made up of 15 amino acids. CDR1 is DFQATT, CDR2 SNEGSKA, per germline (reference sequence). The CDR3 reads CSAVAGGRLYNEQYF. The CDR3 bases are TGCAGTGCGGTAGCGGGGGGGCGACTCTACAATGAGCAGTACTTC.

This clonotype occurred many times. The V gene is TRBV20-1, the J gene TRBJ1-2, with D maybe TRBD1 (6 bases). Germline V gene sequence: CDR1 DFQATT, CDR2 SNEGSKA (reference sequence). The ends were cut back, 3 bases at V and 1 base at J, with 12 bases in the middle. The CDR3 loop spans 14 amino acids. In DNA form, the CDR3 reads TGCAGTGCTAGTCGGGACACTAATAACTATGGCTACACCTTC. Protein product: CSASRDTNNYGYTF.

Of note for this clonotype: This could be a read error, since a much larger clone is one nucleotide away. The rearrangement joins TRBV10-3 to TRBJ2-3; D remains ambiguous. The CDR3 loop spans 13 amino acids. In germline, CDR1 is ENHRY, CDR2 SYGVKD. V lost 6 bases and J lost 6, with 13 bases in between. The CDR3 sequence is CAIRERYGDTQYF. The CDR3 DNA reads TGTGCCATCAGGGAGCGATACGGGGATACGCAGTATTTT.

This clonotype was picked up a small number of times. The V and J genes are TRBV12-3 or TRBV12-4 and TRBJ2-5; 11 bases are shared with TRBD2. J was trimmed by 11 bases and V by 5 bases; bases with no gene match: 10. CDR3 length: 14 residues. CDR3 DNA sequence: TGTGCCAGCAGTCCCGGGACTAGCGGAGTAGTGCAGTACTTC. Its translation: CASSPGTSGVVQYF.

As to this clonotype: This may arise from a read error, as a much more abundant clone is one base away. The chain has TRBV3-1 and TRBJ1-2; D may be TRBD1 (6 bases). The CDR3 extends over 13 amino acids. Per germline, CDR1 LGHDT and CDR2 YNNKEL (reference sequence). CDR3 protein: CAGSQGQHYGYTF. CDR3 in DNA: TGTGCCGGCAGCCAAGGACAGCACTATGGCTACACCTTC.

This clonotype was seen repeatedly, ten times or more. CDR3 sequence (DNA): TGTGCCATCAGTGAGTCGGGAGCCGAGCAGTACTTC. The encoded protein is CAISESGAEQYF. The gene calls are TRBV10-3 and TRBJ2-7, with a tentative D call TRBD2 (5 bases). V gave up 0 bases and J gave up 6 bases, with 6 bases separating them. The length of the CDR3 is 12 residues. Germline CDR1 is ENHRY and CDR2 is SYGVKD.

The chain uses TRBV7-2 and TRBJ2-3; TRBD2 matches 7 bases. Germline-derived CDR1 and CDR2 are SGHTA and FQGNSA. The CDR3 contains 15 residues. V trimming: 5 bases; J trimming: 3 bases; junction bases outside the gene matches: 8. CDR3 nucleotide sequence: TGTGCCAGCAGCCCCAGCGGGGCGAAGACAGATACGCAGTATTTT. Its translation: CASSPSGAKTDTQYF. Looking up the rest from reference TRBV7-2 and TRBJ2-3 gives the full variable domain: GAGVSQSPSNKVTEKGKDVELRCDPISGHTALYWYRQSLGQGLEFLIYFQGNSAPDKSGLPSDRFSAERTGGSVSTLTIQRTQQEDSAVYLCASSPSGAKTDTQYFGPGTRLTVL.

This clonotype has only a few counts. A much larger clone lies a single base off, so this may be a read error. This chain links TRBV10-3 with TRBJ2-1; TRBD1 aligns across 8 bases. The CDR3 spans 14 residues. Germline values: CDR1 ENHRY, CDR2 SYGVKD. Germline trimming cut 6 bases from V and 6 bases from J; bases unmatched to any gene: 7. The CDR3 protein is CAIRAGTGGNEQFF. The CDR3 coding sequence is TGTGCCATCAGGGCGGGGACAGGCGGCAATGAGCAGTTCTTC.

Ten or more counts support this clonotype. The chain couples TRBV16 to TRBJ2-1; possibly TRBD1 for D (5 bases). The germline V and J ends were trimmed by 0 bases and 4 bases, with 10 bases remaining between them. The germline V gene encodes CDR1 KGHSY and CDR2 FQNENV. The CDR3 is made up of 15 amino acids. Written as DNA, the CDR3 is TGTGCCAGCAGCCAATCGCGGACACAGTACAATGAGCAGTTCTTC. This translates into CASSQSRTQYNEQFF.

In its sample, this clonotype was seen many times. The chain carries TRBV7-2 and TRBJ2-3; D is unclear. This CDR3 contains 14 residues. Germline V gives CDR1 SGHTA, CDR2 FQGNSA. Trimming took 3 bases from V and 0 from J, leaving 7 bases between them. CDR3 region: CASSFTTSTDTQYF. The CDR3 region has the DNA TGTGCCAGCAGCTTTACTACTAGCACAGATACGCAGTATTTT.

The V gene is TRBV23-1, the J gene TRBJ2-7; 9 bases are shared with TRBD1. TRBV23-1 is given ORF status, its function remaining uncertain. The CDR3 length is 16 residues. V shed 1 base and J 0 bases; nucleotides not matched to a gene: 4. The CDR3 DNA reads TGCGCCAGCAGTCAATGGACAGGGGAACACTCCTACGAGCAGTACTTC. Translating it yields CASSQWTGEHSYEQYF.